This T cell receptor (beta chain) was captured by sequencing in a study of OX40 agonist ivuxolimab in advanced cancers. CDR3 length: 12 residues. Germline CDR1 SGHDN, CDR2 FVKESK. V was cut by 2 bases and J by 4 bases, with 3 bases left in between. Here immunoSEQ multiplex PCR was the method, and the copy in TCRdb shows in-frame clones only, minus some. The data show about 23,000 clones, approximately 80% seen once. Details on this clone: Its antigen is still unknown.

Study-level findings and limits: On average, CD8+ T cells had more expanded clones than CD4+.

Specimen: CD4+ or CD8+ T cells sorted from blood, collected in a trial of the OX40 agonist ivuxolimab. The chain combines TRBV14 with TRBJ1-3; D is undetermined. This clonotype was obtained from an adult with an advanced solid tumor such as melanoma, head and neck, liver or kidney cancer. CDR3 nucleotides: TGTGCCAGCAGCCAACAGGGAAACACCATATATTTT. Translating it yields CASSQQGNTIYF.